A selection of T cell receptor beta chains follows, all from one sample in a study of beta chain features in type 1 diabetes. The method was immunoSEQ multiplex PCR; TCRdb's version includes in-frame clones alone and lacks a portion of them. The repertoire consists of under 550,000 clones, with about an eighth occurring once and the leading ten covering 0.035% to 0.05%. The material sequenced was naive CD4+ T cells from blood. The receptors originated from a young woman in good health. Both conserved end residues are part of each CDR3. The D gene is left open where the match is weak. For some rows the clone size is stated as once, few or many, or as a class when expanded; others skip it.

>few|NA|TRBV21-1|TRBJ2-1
TGTGCCAGCAGTTGGACAGGGGGCCTCTACAATGAGCAGTTCTTC
CASSWTGGLYNEQFF
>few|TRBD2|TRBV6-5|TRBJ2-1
TGTGCCAGCAGTTACGGACTAGCGGGAGTCAGTGAGCAGTTCTTC
CASSYGLAGVSEQFF
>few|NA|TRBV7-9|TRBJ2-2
TGTGCCGGGCGCGGGACCACGAACACCGGGGAGCTGTTTTTT
CAGRGTTNTGELFF
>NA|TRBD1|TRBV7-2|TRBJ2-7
TGTGCCAGCAGCGCGCAGACAGGGTCCCCCTACGAGCAGTACTTC
CASSAQTGSPYEQYF
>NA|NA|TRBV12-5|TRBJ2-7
TGTGCTAGTGGTTTGGCACAGGGTTCCTACGAGCAGTACTTC
CASGLAQGSYEQYF
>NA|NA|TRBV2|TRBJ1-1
TGTGCCAGCAGTGAAACGTGGGCTGAAGCTTTCTTT
CASSETWAEAFF
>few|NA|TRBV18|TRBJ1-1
TGTGCCAGCTCACCGGGACGGACGAACACTGAAGCTTTCTTT
CASSPGRTNTEAFF
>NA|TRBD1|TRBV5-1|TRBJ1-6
TGCGCCAGCAGCCCAAGACAGGGAGGTAATTCACCCCTCCACTTT
CASSPRQGGNSPLHF
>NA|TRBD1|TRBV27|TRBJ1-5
TGTGCCAGCAGTCGAGGGGGCCAACCGGGCAATCAGCCCCAGCATTTT
CASSRGGQPGNQPQHF
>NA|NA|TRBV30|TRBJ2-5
TGTGCCTGGAGGTTCGGCTCTACGGAGACCCAGTACTTC
CAWRFGSTETQYF
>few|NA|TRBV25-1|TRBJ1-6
TGTGCCAGCAGTGAAAGAGGCTCACCCCTCCACTTT
CASSERGSPLHF
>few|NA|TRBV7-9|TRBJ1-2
TGTGCCAGCAGCTCAACAGACCCTTTATTCTATGGCTACACCTTC
CASSSTDPLFYGYTF
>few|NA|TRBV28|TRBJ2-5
TGTGCCAGCAGTTTAGAAGGAAGAGGGGAGACCCAGTACTTC
CASSLEGRGETQYF
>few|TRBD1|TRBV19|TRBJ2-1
TGTGCCAGTAGCACGGACAGGGGCGATGAGCAGTTCTTC
CASSTDRGDEQFF
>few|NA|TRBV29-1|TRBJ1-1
TGCAGCGCACTCATCCGAGGAGGGGAAGCTTTCTTT
CSALIRGGEAFF
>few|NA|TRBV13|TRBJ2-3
TGTGCCAGCAGCTTACCTTCCCCCGCGACAGGCCTCACAGATACGCAGTATTTT
CASSLPSPATGLTDTQYF
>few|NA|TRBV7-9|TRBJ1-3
TGTGCCAGCAGCCTGCTAGGAAACACCATATATTTT
CASSLLGNTIYF
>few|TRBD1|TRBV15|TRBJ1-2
TGTGCCACCAGCAGGGGACAGGGACTGGGCTACACCTTC
CATSRGQGLGYTF
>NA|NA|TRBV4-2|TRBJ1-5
TGTGCCAGCAGCCATAGCGGGCCACTTGTCCAGCCCCAGCATTTT
CASSHSGPLVQPQHF
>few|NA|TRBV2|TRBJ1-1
TGTGCCAGGGTCAGCACTGAAGCTTTCTTT
CARVSTEAFF
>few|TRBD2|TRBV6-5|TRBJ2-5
TGTGCCAGCAGTTACCCGGGGGGGGAGACCCAGTACTTC
CASSYPGGETQYF
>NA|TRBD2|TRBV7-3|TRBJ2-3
TGTGCCAGCAGCCCGGCAGGAGCGGGAGTAGATACGCAGTATTTT
CASSPAGAGVDTQYF
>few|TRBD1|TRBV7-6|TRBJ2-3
TGTGCCAGCAGCCCATTAAGGGGGCTAACAGATACGCAGTATTTT
CASSPLRGLTDTQYF
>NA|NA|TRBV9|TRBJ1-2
TGTGCCAGCAGCGTAGAGCCAGGGATAGATTATGGCTACACCTTC
CASSVEPGIDYGYTF
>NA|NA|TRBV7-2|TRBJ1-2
TGTGCCAGCAGCTTCATCAGGGACTATGGCTACACCTTC
CASSFIRDYGYTF
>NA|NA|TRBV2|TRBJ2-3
TGTGCCAGCAGTAGCGGACAACGCACAGATACGCAGTATTTT
CASSSGQRTDTQYF
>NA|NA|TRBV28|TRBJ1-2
TGTGCCAGCAGGCTAACAGGGTCCTATGGCTACACCTTC
CASRLTGSYGYTF
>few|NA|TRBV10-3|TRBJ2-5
TGTGCCATCAGTAGACTAGACGTCCAAGAGACCCAGTACTTC
CAISRLDVQETQYF
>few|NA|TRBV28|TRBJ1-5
TGTGCCAGCAGTTCCGCCGGTAGCAATCAGCCCCAGCATTTT
CASSSAGSNQPQHF
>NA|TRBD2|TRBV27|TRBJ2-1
TGTGCCAGCAGGCGGACTAGCGGGAGCAGCAATGAGCAGTTCTTC
CASRRTSGSSNEQFF
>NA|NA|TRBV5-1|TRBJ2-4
TGCGCCAGCAGCTTAAACGGGCCCGGGGGCATTCAGTACTTC
CASSLNGPGGIQYF
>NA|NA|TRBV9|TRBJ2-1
TGTGCCAGCAGCGCCCCTCTAGGGTACCCACACAATGAGCAGTTCTTC
CASSAPLGYPHNEQFF
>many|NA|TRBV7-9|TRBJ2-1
TGTGCCAGCAGCCTGGCGACGTCCTACAATGAGCAGTTCTTC
CASSLATSYNEQFF
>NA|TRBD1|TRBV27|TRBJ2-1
TGTGCCAGCAGTCCGAAGGGACCGGGACAGGGGGCCGGTGAGCAGTTCTTC
CASSPKGPGQGAGEQFF
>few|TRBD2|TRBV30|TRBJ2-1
TGTGCCTGGGGACCCCTCGCTAGCGGGCCGTACAATGAGCAGTTCTTC
CAWGPLASGPYNEQFF
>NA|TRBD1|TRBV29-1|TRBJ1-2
TGCAGCGCTTACAGACAGGGAGGTGGCTACACCTTC
CSAYRQGGGYTF
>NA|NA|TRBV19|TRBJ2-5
TGTGCCAGTAGTACCTCTGGAGGGACGCAGACCCAGTACTTC
CASSTSGGTQTQYF
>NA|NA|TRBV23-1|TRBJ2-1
TGCGCCAGCAGTCAATCCCCCGTTGGGGGCAATGAGCAGTTCTTC
CASSQSPVGGNEQFF
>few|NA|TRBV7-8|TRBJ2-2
TGTGCCAGCAGCGTGACAGTGAACACCGGGGAGCTGTTTTTT
CASSVTVNTGELFF
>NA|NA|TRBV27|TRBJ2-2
TGTGCCAGCACGCACCAGGGGGAGCTGTTTTTT
CASTHQGELFF
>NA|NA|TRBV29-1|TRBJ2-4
TGCAGCGTTGGGGTCCAGGGCAGAGGGAACATTCAGTACTTC
CSVGVQGRGNIQYF
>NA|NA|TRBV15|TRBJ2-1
TGTGCCACAACGGGGAACACTCCTCTTGGCAATGAGCAGTTCTTC
CATTGNTPLGNEQFF
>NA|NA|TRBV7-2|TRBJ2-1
TGTGCCAGCAGCTCGGTGGGGTACTACTCCTACAATGAGCAGTTCTTC
CASSSVGYYSYNEQFF
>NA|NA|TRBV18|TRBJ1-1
TGTGCCAGCTCACCATCGATGGGAGGAGTGGACACTGAAGCTTTCTTT
CASSPSMGGVDTEAFF
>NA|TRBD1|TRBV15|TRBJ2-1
TGTGCCACCAACTCGGACAGGGGGTACAATGAGCAGTTCTTC
CATNSDRGYNEQFF
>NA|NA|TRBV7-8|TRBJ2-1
TGTGCCAGCAGCTTAGTTGTTTCAGTTCGAGATGAGCAGTTCTTC
CASSLVVSVRDEQFF
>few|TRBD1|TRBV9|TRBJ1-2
TGTGCCAGCAGCGTAGGGGACAGGTCCCTCTATGGCTACACCTTC
CASSVGDRSLYGYTF
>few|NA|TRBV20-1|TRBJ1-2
TGCAGTGCTGGCAGTATCGGCGGCTACACCTTC
CSAGSIGGYTF
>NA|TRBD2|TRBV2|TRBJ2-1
TGTGCCAGCAGTAGGAGCGGGGACTACAATGAGCAGTTCTTC
CASSRSGDYNEQFF